The rows below give T cell receptor beta chains drawn from one sample of a study of blood T cell repertoires in COVID-19. Sequencing used immunoSEQ multiplex PCR; TCRdb keeps in-frame clones, though not all of them. Counted here are 200,000 to 300,000 clones, around nine tenths occurring once; the ten biggest clones make up 0.8% to 0.95%. Sequenced sample: peripheral blood. The receptors originated from a man aged 30 to 39 with COVID-19, enrolled during active disease. Both conserved end residues are part of each CDR3. A D gene is named only where the DNA matches it firmly. The size entry is marked missing in some rows and otherwise reads once, few, many or a size class.

abundance: .
v_gene: TRBV4-1
d_gene: TRBD1
j_gene: TRBJ1-6
CDR3nt: TGCGCCAGCAGCCAAGTGCCAAGGGGGCTGGCGGGGTCACCCCTCCACTTT
CDR3aa: CASSQVPRGLAGSPLHF

abundance: .
v_gene: TRBV3-1/TRBV3-2
d_gene: .
j_gene: TRBJ1-3
CDR3nt: TGTGCCAGCAGCCAAGGAGGGAACTCTGGAAACACCATATATTTT
CDR3aa: CASSQGGNSGNTIYF

abundance: .
v_gene: TRBV5-4
d_gene: .
j_gene: TRBJ1-2
CDR3nt: TGTGCCAGCAGCTTGGAGAGGGCCTCTGGCTACACCTTC
CDR3aa: CASSLERASGYTF

abundance: .
v_gene: TRBV7-7
d_gene: TRBD1
j_gene: TRBJ2-5
CDR3nt: TGTGCCAGCAGCGCAGGGACAGGAGGCGTGCAAGAGACCCAGTACTTC
CDR3aa: CASSAGTGGVQETQYF

abundance: .
v_gene: TRBV6-6
d_gene: .
j_gene: TRBJ2-5
CDR3nt: TGTGCCAGCAGTTACTCGGCAGGAGGGAAGACCCAGTACTTC
CDR3aa: CASSYSAGGKTQYF

abundance: .
v_gene: TRBV19
d_gene: .
j_gene: TRBJ1-4
CDR3nt: TGTGCTACAGCCCAGGGGAGGGGAGCTGAAAAACTGTTTTTT
CDR3aa: CATAQGRGAEKLFF

abundance: .
v_gene: TRBV3-1/TRBV3-2
d_gene: .
j_gene: TRBJ2-7
CDR3nt: TGTGCCAGCAGCCAAGACATTGCCAGCTCCTACGAGCAGTACTTC
CDR3aa: CASSQDIASSYEQYF

abundance: .
v_gene: TRBV13
d_gene: TRBD2
j_gene: TRBJ2-2
CDR3nt: TGTGCCAGCAGCTTCGGGGGGACCGGGGAGCTGTTTTTT
CDR3aa: CASSFGGTGELFF

abundance: .
v_gene: TRBV9
d_gene: TRBD2
j_gene: TRBJ2-7
CDR3nt: TGTGCCAGCAGTCCAAGCGGGGGGCTATACTACGAGCAGTACTTC
CDR3aa: CASSPSGGLYYEQYF

abundance: .
v_gene: TRBV3-1/TRBV3-2
d_gene: .
j_gene: TRBJ2-1
CDR3nt: TGTGCCAGCAGCCAAGGGGCAGGCATCCCCTATAGCTCCTACAATGAGCAGTTCTTC
CDR3aa: CASSQGAGIPYSSYNEQFF

abundance: few
v_gene: TRBV2
d_gene: TRBD1
j_gene: TRBJ1-2
CDR3nt: TGTGCCAGCGGAAAGGACAGGGGGCCGTATGGCTACACCTTC
CDR3aa: CASGKDRGPYGYTF

abundance: .
v_gene: TRBV3-1/TRBV3-2
d_gene: TRBD1
j_gene: TRBJ1-2
CDR3nt: TGTGCCAGCAGCCAAGATCAGGCAGGGGGCAACTATGGCTACACCTTC
CDR3aa: CASSQDQAGGNYGYTF

abundance: many
v_gene: TRBV19
d_gene: .
j_gene: TRBJ1-1
CDR3nt: TGTGCCAGTAGTCGCGGCACTGAAGCTTTCTTT
CDR3aa: CASSRGTEAFF

abundance: .
v_gene: TRBV4-2
d_gene: TRBD2
j_gene: TRBJ2-7
CDR3nt: TGTGCCAGCAGCCAAGATCTCTCCGGGGGGGGCAGCTACGAGCAGTACTTC
CDR3aa: CASSQDLSGGGSYEQYF

abundance: .
v_gene: TRBV6-5
d_gene: TRBD1
j_gene: TRBJ1-6
CDR3nt: TGTGCCAGCAGTTACGACAGGGTTACATATAATTCACCCCTCCACTTT
CDR3aa: CASSYDRVTYNSPLHF

abundance: .
v_gene: TRBV18
d_gene: TRBD1
j_gene: TRBJ1-5
CDR3nt: TGTGCCAGCTCGCATGAACAGGGGGCGGGGGATCAGCCCCAGCATTTT
CDR3aa: CASSHEQGAGDQPQHF

abundance: .
v_gene: TRBV27
d_gene: TRBD1
j_gene: TRBJ2-2
CDR3nt: TGTGCCAGCAGTCCCGGAGACAGGGGGCCCACCGGGGAGCTGTTTTTT
CDR3aa: CASSPGDRGPTGELFF

abundance: .
v_gene: TRBV5-6
d_gene: TRBD2
j_gene: TRBJ2-1
CDR3nt: TGTGCCAGCAGCGGTAGCGGGGGACATGAGCAGTTCTTC
CDR3aa: CASSGSGGHEQFF

abundance: .
v_gene: TRBV6-5
d_gene: TRBD1
j_gene: TRBJ1-5
CDR3nt: TGTGCCAGCAGCACAGGGGGCGCTGGGCAGCCCCAGCATTTT
CDR3aa: CASSTGGAGQPQHF

abundance: once
v_gene: TRBV11-2
d_gene: TRBD2
j_gene: TRBJ2-1
CDR3nt: TGTGCCAGCAGCCCCACTAGCGGGGGGGAAAATGAGCAGTTCTTC
CDR3aa: CASSPTSGGENEQFF

abundance: .
v_gene: TRBV11-2
d_gene: .
j_gene: TRBJ1-1
CDR3nt: TGTGCCAGCAGCTTAACATCACAGGCCCTGAACACTGAAGCTTTCTTT
CDR3aa: CASSLTSQALNTEAFF

abundance: once
v_gene: TRBV28
d_gene: .
j_gene: TRBJ1-2
CDR3nt: TGTGCCAGCAGCTCCCCACAGGGCTGGGGCTACACCTTC
CDR3aa: CASSSPQGWGYTF

abundance: .
v_gene: TRBV27
d_gene: .
j_gene: TRBJ1-2
CDR3nt: TGTGCCAGCAGTCCCGGACTGGCCCTTTTTAACTATGGCTACACCTTC
CDR3aa: CASSPGLALFNYGYTF

abundance: once
v_gene: TRBV6-6
d_gene: TRBD1
j_gene: TRBJ1-2
CDR3nt: TGTGCCAGCAGCAAGGGACAGGGAGTTCCCTATGGCTACACCTTC
CDR3aa: CASSKGQGVPYGYTF

abundance: .
v_gene: TRBV4-1
d_gene: TRBD1
j_gene: TRBJ1-5
CDR3nt: TGCGCCAGCAGCCAAGGGGAAGGGGGCGGCAATCAGCCCCAGCATTTT
CDR3aa: CASSQGEGGGNQPQHF

abundance: .
v_gene: TRBV7-9
d_gene: .
j_gene: TRBJ1-4
CDR3nt: TGTGCCAGCAGCTCTAGGGACAACAATGAAAAACTGTTTTTT
CDR3aa: CASSSRDNNEKLFF

abundance: .
v_gene: TRBV9
d_gene: .
j_gene: TRBJ1-5
CDR3nt: TGTGCCAGCAGCGTAGCCCCCCAACAGCCCCAGCATTTT
CDR3aa: CASSVAPQQPQHF

abundance: .
v_gene: TRBV11-2
d_gene: .
j_gene: TRBJ1-2
CDR3nt: TGTGCCAGCAGCTCATTAGCCATATACGATGGCTACACCTTC
CDR3aa: CASSSLAIYDGYTF

abundance: .
v_gene: TRBV10-1
d_gene: .
j_gene: TRBJ2-7
CDR3nt: TGCGCCAGCAGTTTGAGCTCCTACGAGCAGTACTTC
CDR3aa: CASSLSSYEQYF

abundance: .
v_gene: TRBV27
d_gene: .
j_gene: TRBJ1-5
CDR3nt: TGTGCCAGCAGTTTCGGAGTTAGTGGCAATCAGCCCCAGCATTTT
CDR3aa: CASSFGVSGNQPQHF

abundance: .
v_gene: TRBV7-9
d_gene: TRBD2
j_gene: TRBJ2-7
CDR3nt: TGTGCCAGCAGCTTAGGGCTAGCGGACTCGAGCTCCTACGAGCAGTACTTC
CDR3aa: CASSLGLADSSSYEQYF

abundance: .
v_gene: TRBV7-7
d_gene: .
j_gene: TRBJ2-3
CDR3nt: TGTGCCAGCAGCCCCGGTGGAGATACGCAGTATTTT
CDR3aa: CASSPGGDTQYF

abundance: once
v_gene: TRBV4-1
d_gene: TRBD1
j_gene: TRBJ2-6
CDR3nt: TGCGCCAGCAGCCTCCCCCGGGACAGGGCTCACGTCCTGACTTTC
CDR3aa: CASSLPRDRAHVLTF

abundance: .
v_gene: TRBV7-9
d_gene: .
j_gene: TRBJ1-1
CDR3nt: TGTGCCAGCAGCCACAGAAAGCCGAACACTGAAGCTTTCTTT
CDR3aa: CASSHRKPNTEAFF

abundance: .
v_gene: TRBV7-6
d_gene: .
j_gene: TRBJ1-3
CDR3nt: TGTGCCAGCAGCTTAGCGCCCCCACAGGCAGCTGGAAACACCATATATTTT
CDR3aa: CASSLAPPQAAGNTIYF

abundance: .
v_gene: TRBV6-2/TRBV6-3
d_gene: .
j_gene: TRBJ1-2
CDR3nt: TGTGCCAGCAGTTCCAGTCCGGGGAATATCTATGGCTACACCTTC
CDR3aa: CASSSSPGNIYGYTF

abundance: few
v_gene: TRBV19
d_gene: TRBD2
j_gene: TRBJ2-7
CDR3nt: TGTGCCAGTAGTATCTCACGGCCGGGGGGTTGGAACGAGCAGTACTTC
CDR3aa: CASSISRPGGWNEQYF

abundance: .
v_gene: TRBV5-4
d_gene: TRBD1
j_gene: TRBJ1-4
CDR3nt: TGTGCCAGCAGCGAAGGGACAGCTCATGAAAAACTGTTTTTT
CDR3aa: CASSEGTAHEKLFF

abundance: .
v_gene: TRBV7-9
d_gene: .
j_gene: TRBJ2-2
CDR3nt: TGTGCCAGCAGCTTAGGCGGGACCGGGGAGCTGTTTTTT
CDR3aa: CASSLGGTGELFF

abundance: .
v_gene: TRBV27
d_gene: TRBD2
j_gene: TRBJ2-5
CDR3nt: TGTGCCAGCAGTTTCCGGCGGGGGGGGCAAGAGACCCAGTACTTC
CDR3aa: CASSFRRGGQETQYF

abundance: .
v_gene: TRBV27
d_gene: TRBD1
j_gene: TRBJ1-1
CDR3nt: TGTGCCAGCGGACAGGGGCTGGCTTTCTTT
CDR3aa: CASGQGLAFF

abundance: .
v_gene: TRBV10-1
d_gene: .
j_gene: TRBJ1-1
CDR3nt: TGCGCCAGCAGTGAGTCAAGACTGATGAACACTGAAGCTTTCTTT
CDR3aa: CASSESRLMNTEAFF

abundance: .
v_gene: TRBV9
d_gene: TRBD2
j_gene: TRBJ2-5
CDR3nt: TGTGCCAGCAGCGTGGGACTAGCGGGGGGGCCGTTGCCGGAGACCCAGTACTTC
CDR3aa: CASSVGLAGGPLPETQYF

abundance: .
v_gene: TRBV6-5
d_gene: TRBD1
j_gene: TRBJ1-6
CDR3nt: TGTGCCAGCAGTTACGACAGGGGAAATTCACCCCTCCACTTT
CDR3aa: CASSYDRGNSPLHF

abundance: .
v_gene: TRBV2
d_gene: .
j_gene: TRBJ1-1
CDR3nt: TGTGCCAGCAGTGATCTGGGCAGGCTTACTGAAGCTTTCTTT
CDR3aa: CASSDLGRLTEAFF

abundance: .
v_gene: TRBV2
d_gene: TRBD1
j_gene: TRBJ2-2
CDR3nt: TGTGCCAGCAGGGACAGGGGAACCGGGGAGCTGTTTTTT
CDR3aa: CASRDRGTGELFF

abundance: once
v_gene: TRBV19
d_gene: .
j_gene: TRBJ1-5
CDR3nt: TGTGCCACCTGCACGGAGGCCGGGGTGAGCAATCAGCCCCAGCATTTT
CDR3aa: CATCTEAGVSNQPQHF

abundance: once
v_gene: TRBV6-5
d_gene: .
j_gene: TRBJ1-2
CDR3nt: TGTGCCAGCAGGGTAATTCTAGGAAACTATGGCTACACCTTC
CDR3aa: CASRVILGNYGYTF

abundance: .
v_gene: TRBV5-1
d_gene: .
j_gene: TRBJ1-1
CDR3nt: TGCGCCAGCAGCCAGGGACTTTCGAACACTGAAGCTTTCTTT
CDR3aa: CASSQGLSNTEAFF

abundance: .
v_gene: TRBV7-9
d_gene: .
j_gene: TRBJ1-5
CDR3nt: TGTGCCAGCAGCCCCGGGGACATCGGGCAGCCCCAGCATTTT
CDR3aa: CASSPGDIGQPQHF

abundance: .
v_gene: TRBV7-6
d_gene: TRBD1
j_gene: TRBJ1-3
CDR3nt: TGTGCCAGCAGCTTACAGGGGGTAGGAAACACCATATATTTT
CDR3aa: CASSLQGVGNTIYF

abundance: .
v_gene: TRBV19
d_gene: .
j_gene: TRBJ1-2
CDR3nt: TGTGCCAGTAGTATTTTGGGGCAGCTAGACTATGGCTACACCTTC
CDR3aa: CASSILGQLDYGYTF

abundance: .
v_gene: TRBV6-1
d_gene: .
j_gene: TRBJ1-5
CDR3nt: TGTGCCAGCAGCGAAGAGAGACAGTGGCAGGGGAATCAGCCCCAGCATTTT
CDR3aa: CASSEERQWQGNQPQHF

abundance: .
v_gene: TRBV28
d_gene: .
j_gene: TRBJ1-1
CDR3nt: TGTGCCAGCAGTCTTCTTGGGGCAGGGAAGAACACTGAAGCTTTCTTT
CDR3aa: CASSLLGAGKNTEAFF

abundance: .
v_gene: TRBV29-1
d_gene: TRBD1
j_gene: TRBJ2-2
CDR3nt: TGCAGCGTTGAGGGGGACAGGGTGGACACCGGGGAGCTGTTTTTT
CDR3aa: CSVEGDRVDTGELFF

abundance: .
v_gene: TRBV6-5
d_gene: TRBD1
j_gene: TRBJ1-2
CDR3nt: TGTGCCAGCAGACCCGGACAGGGTTATGGCTACACCTTC
CDR3aa: CASRPGQGYGYTF